The 30 T cell receptor beta chains presented below share a single source sample, sequenced in a study of Graves' ophthalmopathy and Graves' hyperthyroidism. Amplification of TCR beta CDR3 regions used RNA transcripts. First-round RT-PCR relied on HTBI primers, and a second-round multiplex PCR came next. MiXCR, run by TCRdb on the multiplex PCR reads, gives a single entry per CDR3 protein. The sample holds 200,000 to 250,000 distinct CDR3 sequences, roughly 21% seen once. Material for sequencing was peripheral blood. These receptors were collected from a woman in her fifties or sixties with Graves' ophthalmopathy.

This clonotype came up many times. The chain employs TRBV11-2 and TRBJ1-2; perhaps TRBD1 as D (6 bases). The CDR3 sequence is 16 residues long. V was shortened by 5 bases and J by 0 bases, with 16 bases between the two germline ends. Germline lookup yields CDR1 SGHAT and CDR2 FQNNGV. CDR3 in DNA: TGTGCCAGCAGCCCCCAAGCCGGGACAACTAACTATGGCTACACCTTC. Translating gives CASSPQAGTTNYGYTF.

In its sample, this clonotype was seen many times. This CDR3 reads CASSPPVQETQYF. DNA for the CDR3: TGTGCCAGCTCACCACCGGTTCAAGAGACCCAGTACTTC. The chain is built from TRBV18 and TRBJ2-5; D remains ambiguous. This CDR3 has 13 residues. With 0 bases removed from V and 2 bases from J, the gap between germline ends came to 4 bases. Germline V gene lookup returns CDR1 KGHSH and CDR2 LQKENI.

This clonotype came up many times. The chain couples TRBV11-2 to TRBJ1-2; D unresolved. Trimming removed 6 bases from V and 0 bases from J, with 8 bases in between. Germline lookup yields CDR1 SGHAT and CDR2 FQNNGV. The length of the CDR3 is 13 residues. The CDR3 sequence is CASSPDTNYGYTF. The CDR3, as DNA: TGTGCCAGCAGTCCAGATACTAACTATGGCTACACCTTC.

This clonotype was detected ten times or more. V usage is TRBV10-3 and J usage is TRBJ2-7; 7 nucleotides align to TRBD1. Trimming took 4 bases from V and 3 from J; bases not matched to a gene: 12. Germline lookup yields CDR1 ENHRY and CDR2 SYGVKD. This CDR3 has 16 amino acids. CDR3 protein: CAISGLRGQDNYEQYF. DNA of the CDR3: TGTGCCATCAGTGGGTTACGAGGACAGGACAACTACGAGCAGTACTTC.

The table lists this clonotype with a few counts. The chain combines TRBV30 with TRBJ2-7; 9 positions agree with TRBD2. Germline V gene data show CDR1 as GTSNPN and CDR2 as SVGIG (reference sequence). CDR3 length: 16 amino acids. Trimming at V came to 0 bases and at J to 4 bases, leaving 10 bases not matched to a gene. Here the CDR3 reads CAWSVRLTSGPYEQYF. CDR3 DNA: TGTGCCTGGAGTGTACGGTTGACTAGCGGACCTTACGAGCAGTACTTC.

This clonotype was seen at least ten times. V is TRBV20-1 and J is TRBJ2-7; no clear D. Trimming took off 6 bases at V and 4 bases at J, with 10 bases between the two ends. The V gene's germline CDR1 is DFQATT and CDR2 SNEGSKA (reference sequence). The CDR3 has 11 amino acids. In DNA, the CDR3 is TGCAGTGCGATGAAGACTTACGAGCAGTACTTC. It encodes CSAMKTYEQYF.

CDR3 sequence reads: CASSLPRRAITNSYEQYF. The CDR3 DNA reads TGCGCCAGCAGCCTTCCCCGTAGGGCCATAACCAATTCCTACGAGCAGTACTTC. This chain uses TRBV5-1 with TRBJ2-7; no clear D. Germline V gives CDR1 SGHRS, CDR2 YFSETQ. This CDR3 contains 18 residues. Trimming shortened V by 4 bases and J by 1 base, and 24 bases separated the two germline ends.

This clonotype occurred many times. J is TRBJ1-5 and V is TRBV20-1; 7 positions agree with TRBD1. Looked up from germline, CDR1 is DFQATT and CDR2 is SNEGSKA (reference sequence). Losses at the gene ends were 6 bases for V and 1 base for J; bases not matched to a gene: 12. The CDR3 is made up of 16 amino acids. In DNA, the CDR3 is TGCAGTGCGCAACTTAACAGGGGAGGGAGCAATCAGCCCCAGCATTTT. As protein: CSAQLNRGGSNQPQHF.

This clonotype was observed many times. The genes are TRBV5-5 and TRBJ2-2; D unclear. V gave up 6 bases and J gave up 1 base, with 10 bases separating them. This CDR3 comprises 14 residues. Germline V gene lookup returns CDR1 SGHKS and CDR2 YYEKEE (reference sequence). The CDR3 DNA is TGTGCCAGCACCTATTCGCTGAACACCGGGGAGCTGTTTTTT. Its translation is CASTYSLNTGELFF.

This clonotype has ten or more counts. The chain couples TRBV7-2 to TRBJ1-6; a weak D match, TRBD1 (5 bases). The length of the CDR3 is 19 residues. V lost 1 base, J lost 6 bases, and 22 bases lay in between. Germline CDR1 and CDR2: SGHTA and FQGNSA. CDR3 nucleotides: TGTGCCAGCAGCTTAGGGCGGCGTGGAGGGGAAATTCGTAATTCACCCCTCCACTTT. Protein: CASSLGRRGGEIRNSPLHF.

The genes are TRBV4-1 and TRBJ1-1; a possible D gene is TRBD1 (5 bases). Trimming pared 1 base from V and 6 bases from J, leaving 9 bases between. Germline V gene lookup returns CDR1 MGHRA and CDR2 YSYEKL. The CDR3 sequence is 13 residues long. CDR3 amino acids: CASSQVQGAEAFF. The CDR3 DNA reads as TGCGCCAGCAGCCAAGTCCAGGGCGCTGAAGCTTTCTTT.

The sample holds many counts of this clonotype. The chain joins TRBV11-2 to TRBJ1-1, with unresolved D. Trimming took 1 base from V and 0 from J, leaving 6 bases between them. Germline loops: CDR1 SGHAT, CDR2 FQNNGV. The CDR3 contains 14 residues. The CDR3 coding sequence is TGTGCCAGCAGCTTAGGACGGGTGAACACTGAAGCTTTCTTT. Protein sequence: CASSLGRVNTEAFF.

This clonotype was recorded many times. The genes are TRBV19 and TRBJ1-3; D unresolved. The CDR3 contains 11 residues. Deletions cut 9 bases from V and 7 bases from J, with 10 bases between. Germline assignment: CDR1 LNHDA and CDR2 SQIVND (reference sequence). The CDR3 DNA reads as TGTGCCAGCCAAGTCGGGAACACCATATATTTT. Its translation is CASQVGNTIYF.

A word on this clonotype: At one of its ends the junction is not consistent with the germline gene, which may arise from a read error. The chain recombines TRBV3-1 with TRBJ2-2, with TRBD2 identical over 7 bases. Germline V gene lookup returns CDR1 LGHDT and CDR2 YNNKEL (reference sequence). The CDR3 consists of 16 residues. CDR3 nucleotide sequence: TGTGCCATCAGCCATCGAAGCGGGGCGAACACCGGGGAGCTGTTTTTT. Translating it yields CAISHRSGANTGELFF.

Many counts were recorded for this clonotype. The chain recombines TRBV10-3 with TRBJ2-7; 7 bases are a match to TRBD1. The germline CDR1 and CDR2 sequences are ENHRY and SYGVKD. This CDR3 contains 15 residues. V lost 2 bases to trimming and J lost 7 bases; unmatched junction nucleotides: 11. The CDR3 DNA is TGTGCCATCAGTGAGGCGGACAGGTTGGTAGGGGAGCAGTACTTC. Residues: CAISEADRLVGEQYF.

The chain combines TRBV9 with TRBJ2-7; D ambiguous. Germline V gives CDR1 SGDLS, CDR2 YYNGEE. V was cut by 3 bases and J by 5 bases, with 9 bases left in between. The CDR3 spans 12 residues. CDR3 in amino acids: CASSGHEDEQYF. The CDR3 coding sequence is TGTGCCAGCAGCGGCCATGAGGACGAGCAGTACTTC.

This clonotype has ten or more counts. The chain is built from TRBV10-1 and TRBJ1-5, with 7 bases fitting TRBD1. The V gene's germline CDR1 is WNHNN and CDR2 SYGVQD (reference sequence). The CDR3 has 14 amino acids. The ends lost 4 bases at V and 5 bases at J; junction bases unmatched: 5. In DNA, the CDR3 is TGCGCCAGCAGTGGGCAGGGGGTCGATCAGCCCCAGCATTTT. Its translation is CASSGQGVDQPQHF.

The count of this clonotype is one. The chain is built from TRBV4-1 and TRBJ1-2, with 7 positions matching TRBD1. The CDR3 is 16 residues long. The ends lost 1 base at V and 0 bases at J; junction bases unmatched: 5. Germline CDR1 MGHRA, CDR2 YSYEKL. The CDR3 spells CASSQGSGTANYGYTF. The CDR3 DNA follows: TGCGCCAGCAGCCAAGGATCTGGGACAGCTAACTATGGCTACACCTTC.

The chain links TRBV6-1 to TRBJ1-5; unclear D gene. The ends were cut back, 5 bases at V and 0 bases at J, with 11 bases in the middle. The CDR3 is 15 amino acids. Germline CDR1 MNHNS, CDR2 SASEGT. For the CDR3, the DNA is TGTGCCAGCAGTACCAGGAGGGTTAGCAATCAGCCCCAGCATTTT. Translated, it gives CASSTRRVSNQPQHF.

The table lists this clonotype with many counts. One junction end does not reproduce the germline sequence, and a read error may be involved. The chain joins TRBV2 to TRBJ1-5; D may be TRBD1 (5 bases). The CDR3 consists of 12 residues. Germline loops: CDR1 SNHLY, CDR2 FYNNEI. CDR3: CASGTGNEPQHF. In DNA form, the CDR3 reads TGTGCCAGCGGGACGGGCAATGAGCCCCAGCATTTT.

This sequence joins TRBV19 and TRBJ1-2, with 9 bases fitting TRBD1. Germline-derived CDR1 and CDR2 are LNHDA and SQIVND (reference sequence). The CDR3 contains 16 residues. J gave up 5 bases and V 0 bases, and 7 bases lay outside the gene matches. CDR3 in DNA: TGTGCCAGTAGTATAGATGGGACAGGGATTCAGTATGGCTACACCTTC. Residues: CASSIDGTGIQYGYTF.

In this sample, this clonotype turned up many times. The gene calls are TRBV28 and TRBJ1-2, with D tentatively TRBD1 (5 bases). The CDR3 extends over 14 amino acids. Germline V gene data show CDR1 as MDHEN and CDR2 as SYDVKM. V was clipped by 5 bases and J by 7 bases, with 17 bases between them. DNA of the CDR3: TGTGCCAGCAGTCCCCGCCGTCGGGGGGGTGGCTACACCTTC. Protein sequence: CASSPRRRGGGYTF.

This clonotype was detected a few times. V and J are TRBV12-3 or TRBV12-4 and TRBJ2-7; D possibly corresponds to TRBD1 (6 bases). Trimming removed 5 bases from V and 6 bases from J, with 17 bases in between. The CDR3 consists of 14 residues. CDR3 bases: TGTGCCAGCAGTCTGACAGGCGGCCCCTCCGAGCAGTACTTC. As protein: CASSLTGGPSEQYF.

A remark on this clonotype: At one of its ends the junction is not consistent with the germline gene, which may arise from a read error. The rearrangement joins TRBV2 to TRBJ1-1, with D unclear. CDR1 is SNHLY, CDR2 FYNNEI, per germline. The CDR3 runs 15 residues. CDR3 coding DNA: TGTGCCAGCAGTGACCAGGATGTGCCGAACACTGAAGCTTACTTT. It yields the protein CASSDQDVPNTEAYF.

The rearrangement uses TRBV24-1 and TRBJ2-5; D possibly corresponds to TRBD2 (6 bases). V was trimmed by 4 bases and J by 5 bases, leaving 16 bases between them. The CDR3 has 15 amino acids. Germline-derived CDR1 and CDR2 are KGHDR and SFDVKD. The CDR3 DNA is TGTGCCACCAGTGACCCGGCTAGCGTGGGGGAGACCCAGTACTTC. This gives the protein CATSDPASVGETQYF.

There are many counts of this clonotype. This may be a read error: a much more frequent sequence differs by one nucleotide. The chain couples TRBV12-3 or TRBV12-4 to TRBJ1-2; the D is unclear. This CDR3 spans 14 amino acids. CDR3 protein: CDSTQSRGNYGYTF. CDR3 nucleotide sequence: TGTGACAGCACCCAAAGCCGGGGAAACTATGGCTACACCTTC.

This clonotype appeared many times. The chain couples TRBV6-1 to TRBJ1-1; D gene uncertain. Per germline, CDR1 MNHNS and CDR2 SASEGT. This CDR3 has 13 amino acids. Trimming pared 0 bases from V and 9 bases from J, leaving 11 bases between. CDR3 coding DNA: TGTGCCAGCAGTGAAGCCCCGGGGATTAAAGCTTTCTTT. The encoded protein is CASSEAPGIKAFF.

This clonotype was seen at least ten times. The genes are TRBV6-1 and TRBJ1-1; D unclear. V lost 3 bases, J lost 1 base, and 9 bases lay in between. CDR1 is MNHNS and CDR2 is SASEGT in the germline V gene. The CDR3 loop spans 14 amino acids. CDR3 loop: CASSDRQSNTEAFF. In DNA form, the CDR3 reads TGTGCCAGCAGTGATAGACAATCGAACACTGAAGCTTTCTTT.

This clonotype appeared many times. V usage is TRBV19 and J usage is TRBJ1-5, with 9 bases lining up with TRBD1. Germline V lookup: CDR1 LNHDA, CDR2 SQIVND (reference sequence). V gave up 6 bases and J gave up 4 bases; unmatched junction bases: 4. CDR3 size: 14 residues. Written as DNA, the CDR3 is TGTGCCAGTAGAATGGACAGGGGTAATCAGCCCCAGCATTTT. Amino acids: CASRMDRGNQPQHF.

With respect to this clonotype: The junction differs from germline at one of its ends, possibly a read error. The rearrangement joins TRBV20-1 to TRBJ1-1; TRBD1 matches 7 bases. Per germline, CDR1 DFQATT and CDR2 SNEGSKA (reference sequence). This CDR3 has 13 residues. DNA of the CDR3: TGCAGTGCTCGAGAAATCACAGGGGCTGAAGCTTTCTTT. It translates to CSAREITGAEAFF.